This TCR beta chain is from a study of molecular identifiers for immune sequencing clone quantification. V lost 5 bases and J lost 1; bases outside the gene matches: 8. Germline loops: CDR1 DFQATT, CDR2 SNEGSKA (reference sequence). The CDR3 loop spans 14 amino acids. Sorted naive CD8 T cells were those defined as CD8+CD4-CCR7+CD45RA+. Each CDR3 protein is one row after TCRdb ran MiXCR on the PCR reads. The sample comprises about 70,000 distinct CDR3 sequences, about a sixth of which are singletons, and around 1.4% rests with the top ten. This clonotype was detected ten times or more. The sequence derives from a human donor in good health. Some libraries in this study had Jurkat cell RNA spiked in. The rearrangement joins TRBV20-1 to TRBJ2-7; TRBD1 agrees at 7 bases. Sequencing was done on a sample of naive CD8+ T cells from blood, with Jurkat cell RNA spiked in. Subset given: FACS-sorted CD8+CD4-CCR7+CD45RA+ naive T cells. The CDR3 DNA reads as TGCAGTGCTGGCGCCGGGACAGCTTCCTACGAGCAGTACTTC. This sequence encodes CSAGAGTASYEQYF.